This T cell receptor (beta chain) was recovered during a study of blood T cell repertoires in COVID-19. About the study: Acute-phase and convalescent COVID-19 samples originated in the United States, Italy and Spain. T cells, B-cell-depleted T cells, or PBMCs supplied cDNA or gDNA.

Authors' processing steps: Reference gene primer amplification gave nucleated cell count estimates. Sequencing used immunoSEQ multiplex PCR; TCRdb keeps in-frame clones, though not all of them. The V and J calls and clone size are taken from that table; D and trimming were inferred from the DNA. The sample lists about 250,000 clones; 84% were seen once. V gave up 6 bases and J gave up 4 bases, with 15 bases separating them. Germline CDR1 and CDR2: LNHDA and SQIVND (reference sequence). The CDR3 is made up of 14 amino acids. The sequence derives from a woman aged 35 to 49 who had recovered from COVID-19. The gene calls are TRBV19 and TRBJ1-2; D remains ambiguous. The specimen sequenced was peripheral blood. CDR3 loop: CASSPTGLAYGYTF. CDR3 nucleotides: TGTGCCAGTAGCCCGACTGGCCTCGCCTATGGCTACACCTTC.